A selection of T cell receptor beta chains follows, all from one sample in a study of T cell repertoires in cytomegalovirus infection. TCRdb used MiXCR to reprocess the reads, holding one entry per CDR3 protein. This table has hundreds of thousands of distinct CDR3 sequences, about 28% appearing once. No antigen has been identified for these receptors. The sequences come from cultured PBMCs, collected from culture after CMV antigen stimulation. The receptors shown here come from a human donor in good health (CMV status not recorded). Some clones in this sample may be carry-over from other donors' samples. CDR3s include the opening cysteine and the closing phenylalanine or tryptophan. Rows give clone size only sometimes, using once, few, many, or a class for an expanded clone.

v_gene: TRBV19
abundance: few
j_gene: TRBJ2-7
CDR3aa: CASSPLTGGDYEQYF

v_gene: TRBV6-6
abundance: -
j_gene: TRBJ2-3
CDR3aa: CASSERWGRSDTQYF

v_gene: TRBV7-2
abundance: few
j_gene: TRBJ2-1
CDR3aa: CASSRPGTSGRAHEQFF

v_gene: TRBV14
abundance: few
j_gene: TRBJ1-4
CDR3aa: CASSQNTARGEKLFF

v_gene: TRBV24-1
abundance: few
j_gene: TRBJ2-1
CDR3aa: CATSDLLAGGVNEQFF

v_gene: TRBV6-1
abundance: -
j_gene: TRBJ1-4
CDR3aa: CASSSTQTAHEKLFF

v_gene: TRBV29-1
abundance: -
j_gene: TRBJ1-4
CDR3aa: CSVEGNGEKLFF

v_gene: TRBV25-1
abundance: -
j_gene: TRBJ2-3
CDR3aa: CASSDWGDTQYF

v_gene: TRBV7-8
abundance: few
j_gene: TRBJ1-2
CDR3aa: CASSLVARGGGYTF

v_gene: TRBV7-9
abundance: -
j_gene: TRBJ1-3
CDR3aa: CASSLRDRGNTIYF

v_gene: TRBV18
abundance: -
j_gene: TRBJ2-5
CDR3aa: CASSPSRFQETQYF

v_gene: TRBV5-8
abundance: -
j_gene: TRBJ2-3
CDR3aa: CASRNPTDTQYF

v_gene: TRBV18
abundance: few
j_gene: TRBJ1-4
CDR3aa: CASSPAQSNEKLFF

v_gene: TRBV12-3/TRBV12-4
abundance: few
j_gene: TRBJ1-5
CDR3aa: CASSWYRTRNQPQHF

v_gene: TRBV6-8
abundance: once
j_gene: TRBJ1-1
CDR3aa: CASSYGTGISRAFF

v_gene: TRBV7-2
abundance: few
j_gene: TRBJ2-5
CDR3aa: CASRSTSAQETQYF

v_gene: TRBV12-3/TRBV12-4
abundance: few
j_gene: TRBJ2-1
CDR3aa: CATTTSGKYNEQFF

v_gene: TRBV4-1
abundance: -
j_gene: TRBJ1-6
CDR3aa: CASSQVRDRNSPLHF

v_gene: TRBV27
abundance: -
j_gene: TRBJ2-5
CDR3aa: CASSFKGKGETQYF

v_gene: TRBV20-1
abundance: few
j_gene: TRBJ2-7
CDR3aa: CSAREAGGVYEQYF

v_gene: TRBV28
abundance: few
j_gene: TRBJ1-5
CDR3aa: CASSPQQRIFNQPQHF

v_gene: TRBV27
abundance: -
j_gene: TRBJ1-1
CDR3aa: CASSTDSMNTEAFF

v_gene: TRBV6-1
abundance: -
j_gene: TRBJ2-2
CDR3aa: CASSRTSGGRGGELFF

v_gene: TRBV2
abundance: once
j_gene: TRBJ2-2
CDR3aa: CASSETRLGYTGELFF